This note documents a single T cell receptor beta chain sequence. This clonotype has just a few counts. Its antigen remains unidentified. It has no much larger one-base neighbor in the sample; base qualities were not kept. From the germline V gene, CDR1 is SGHVS and CDR2 is FNYEAQ. The CDR3 spans 15 residues, from the cysteine through the phenylalanine. Only the CDR3 DNA stays, 45 bases, in frame from base 1. V is cut back by 6 bases and J by 7 bases, with 11 bases in the junction unmatched. These data are taken from a study of T cell repertoires in cytomegalovirus infection (dated by TCRdb to between 2018 and 2021). With regard to the full study: Recently identified HLA-C-restricted CMV epitopes, whose presentation resists viral immunomodulation, were targeted by peptide stimulations together with well-studied HLA-B-restricted epitopes. Because public TCR beta signatures pointed to carriage of CMV infection together with the matching HLA type, the HLA type of each donor mattered for the analysis.

TCRdb lists the instrument as Illumina HiSeq 1500. Using fastp trimming at Q25 and MiXCR clonotype assembly, TCRdb reanalyzed the public sequencing data and kept in-frame beta chains. Every distinct CDR3 protein forms one entry, paired with its most common genes and DNA. This sample has approximately 990,000 distinct CDR3 sequences in its table, and 30% to 40% of those were observed once. The leading ten clones occupy roughly an eighth of the sample. Paper-wide results and their limitations: In the ex vivo response, HLA-C-restricted CMV-specific TCR beta clonotypes were dominant, and in two of eight donors the single most frequent clonotype came from this HLA-C-restricted group. Carriers of CMV infection plus the relevant HLA type were discriminated by the cumulative frequency of public TCR beta family members in the study cohort and in an independent roughly 370-donor cohort.

The treatment or condition label, read with the paper, signifies: in vitro stimulation with specific CMV peptide epitopes to enrich CMV-specific T cells. Rearrangement joined TRBV7-6 to TRBJ1-4; TRBD1 matches 7 bases in the middle. The sample was cultured CD8+ T cells from PBMCs, taken from culture after CMV antigen stimulation. This receptor was identified in a human donor in good health (CMV status not recorded). Some clones in this sample may be carry-over from other donors' samples. For the CDR3, the sequence is CASSYPGRGTEKLFF. The bases read TGTGCCAGCAGTTACCCCGGCAGGGGGACTGAAAAACTGTTTTTT.